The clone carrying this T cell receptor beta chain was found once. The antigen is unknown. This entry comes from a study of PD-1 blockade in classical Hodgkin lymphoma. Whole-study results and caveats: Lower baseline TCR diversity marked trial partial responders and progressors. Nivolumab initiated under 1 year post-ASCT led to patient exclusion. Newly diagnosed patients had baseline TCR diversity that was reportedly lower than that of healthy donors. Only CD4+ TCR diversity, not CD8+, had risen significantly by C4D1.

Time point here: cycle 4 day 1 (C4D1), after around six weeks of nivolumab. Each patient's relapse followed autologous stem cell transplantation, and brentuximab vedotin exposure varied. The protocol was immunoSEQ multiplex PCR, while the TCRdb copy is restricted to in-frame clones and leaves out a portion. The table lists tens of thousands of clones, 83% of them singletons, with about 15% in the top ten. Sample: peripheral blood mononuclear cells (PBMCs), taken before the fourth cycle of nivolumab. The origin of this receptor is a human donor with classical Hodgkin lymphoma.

DNA of the CDR3: TGTGCCAGCAGCTTCGGGGACCCACATTACGAGCAGTACTTC. Its translation is CASSFGDPHYEQYF. V and J are TRBV7-9 and TRBJ2-7, with D perhaps assigned TRBD1 or TRBD2 (5 bases each). V dropped 3 bases and J dropped 4 bases, with 13 bases sitting between them. CDR1 and CDR2 (germline): SEHNR, FQNEAQ (reference sequence). The CDR3 length is 14 residues.